This TCR beta chain came from a study of neurological immune-mediated disorders. This clonotype was seen at least ten times. CDR1 and CDR2 from the germline V gene are SGHRS and YFSETQ. This CDR3 is 18 amino acids long. Trimming at V came to 3 bases and at J to 0 bases, leaving 8 bases not matched to a gene. TCRdb re-derived calls from the 5' RACE reads in MiXCR, one entry per CDR3 protein. Of roughly 80,000 distinct CDR3 sequences in the sample, about a tenth were seen once. This chain uses TRBV5-1 with TRBJ2-3; 12 positions match TRBD2. The receptor comes from a man in his forties in good health. The sequenced sample was PBMCs. CDR3 residues: CASSSLTSGRTSTDTQYF. The CDR3 DNA reads as TGCGCCAGCAGCTCTCTGACTAGCGGGAGAACTAGCACAGATACGCAGTATTTT.